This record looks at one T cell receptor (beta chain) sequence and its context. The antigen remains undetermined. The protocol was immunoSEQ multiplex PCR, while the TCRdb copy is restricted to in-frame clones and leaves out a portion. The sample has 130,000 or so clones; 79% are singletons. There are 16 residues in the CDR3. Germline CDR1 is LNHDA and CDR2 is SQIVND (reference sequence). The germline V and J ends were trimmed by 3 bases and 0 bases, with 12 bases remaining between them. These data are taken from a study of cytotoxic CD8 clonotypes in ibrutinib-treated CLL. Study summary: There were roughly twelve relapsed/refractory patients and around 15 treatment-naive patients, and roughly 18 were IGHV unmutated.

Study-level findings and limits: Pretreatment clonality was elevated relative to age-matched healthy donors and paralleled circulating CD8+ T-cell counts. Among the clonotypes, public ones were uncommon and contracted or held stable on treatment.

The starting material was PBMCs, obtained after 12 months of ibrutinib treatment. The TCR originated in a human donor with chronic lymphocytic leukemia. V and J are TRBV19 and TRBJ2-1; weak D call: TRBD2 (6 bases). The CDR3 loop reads CASSIYGGNSYNEQFF. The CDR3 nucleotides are TGTGCCAGTAGTATTTACGGGGGAAACTCCTACAATGAGCAGTTCTTC.